The 7 T cell receptor beta chains below all came from one sample that was sequenced in a study of blood T cell repertoires in COVID-19. TCRdb keeps only in-frame clones here, not all; method: immunoSEQ multiplex PCR. This table has about 480,000 clones, roughly 90% appearing once. The material sequenced was PBMCs or T cells enriched from blood (not recorded which). The origin of the receptors is a woman between 35 and 50 years old who had recovered from COVID-19.

The gene calls are TRBV6-1 and TRBJ2-7, with 9 nucleotides matching TRBD1. There are 15 residues in the CDR3. V lost 1 base and J lost 4; bases outside the gene matches: 5. Germline V CDR1 and CDR2: MNHNS, SASEGT. CDR3 sequence (DNA): TGTGCCAGCAGTGAAGGGGACAGGGTGGGTTACGAGCAGTACTTC. It yields the protein CASSEGDRVGYEQYF.

In the case of this clone: Other DNA sequences from this sample encode an identical CDR3 as well. The chain carries TRBV7-2 and TRBJ1-5; perhaps TRBD1 as D (6 bases). The CDR3 runs to 14 residues. Germline CDR1 SGHTA, CDR2 FQGNSA. V was trimmed by 5 bases and J by 2 bases, leaving 10 bases between them. CDR3 in DNA: TGTGCCAGCAGCCTAAGACAGGGCAATCAGCCCCAGCATTTT. Translating gives CASSLRQGNQPQHF.

This clone was recorded a few times. The J gene is TRBJ1-1, the V gene TRBV6-5, with a tentative D call TRBD1 (5 bases). The CDR3 totals 12 residues. Germline V gene lookup returns CDR1 MNHEY and CDR2 SVGAGI. Trimming removed 5 bases from V and 5 bases from J, with 9 bases in between. CDR3 DNA: TGTGCCAGCAGTATCCGGGGGACTGAAGCTTTCTTT. Translation gives CASSIRGTEAFF.

This chain links TRBV7-2 with TRBJ1-1, with a tentative D call TRBD1 (6 bases). The length of the CDR3 is 14 residues. The germline V gene has CDR1 SGHTA and CDR2 FQGNSA. With 1 base removed from V and 1 base from J, the gap between germline ends came to 7 bases. As DNA, the CDR3 is TGTGCCAGCAGCTTAGGAGGGGGGAACACTGAAGCTTTCTTT. It encodes CASSLGGGNTEAFF.

This chain joins TRBV5-1 and TRBJ1-3, with D tentatively TRBD1 (5 bases). The CDR3 loop spans 16 amino acids. Between the trimmed V and J ends, which lost 5 bases and 0 bases, there was a span of 15 bases. In germline, CDR1 is SGHRS, CDR2 YFSETQ. The CDR3 DNA reads as TGCGCCAGCAGTGTGGGGGGGTTCAGCTCTGGAAACACCATATATTTT. This translates into CASSVGGFSSGNTIYF. The complete variable domain, with remaining parts taken from reference TRBV5-1 and TRBJ1-3, reads KAGVTQTPRYLIKTRGQQVTLSCSPISGHRSVSWYQQTPGQGLQFLFEYFSETQRNKGNFPGRFSGRQFSNSRSEMNVSTLELGDSALYLCASSVGGFSSGNTIYFGEGSWLTVV.

V gene TRBV7-9 combines with J gene TRBJ1-2; 9 bases line up with TRBD1. V gave up 1 base and J gave up 8 bases; unmatched junction bases: 8. CDR3 length: 15 residues. From germline, CDR1 is SEHNR and CDR2 FQNEAQ (reference sequence). CDR3 DNA sequence: TGTGCCAGCAGCTTAGGAACAGGGGGCGCTTCCGGCTACACCTTC. Amino acid sequence: CASSLGTGGASGYTF.

The gene calls are TRBV7-2 and TRBJ2-7, with 9 bases identical to TRBD2. Germline CDR1 SGHTA, CDR2 FQGNSA. V gave up 5 bases and J gave up 2 bases; unmatched junction bases: 7. This CDR3 is built from 15 residues. The CDR3 DNA reads as TGTGCCAGCAGCCCGGGGGCGGGAGGGCCCTACGAGCAGTACTTC. Translated: CASSPGAGGPYEQYF. Based on the CDR3 plus reference TRBV7-2 and TRBJ2-7, the full variable domain is GAGVSQSPSNKVTEKGKDVELRCDPISGHTALYWYRQSLGQGLEFLIYFQGNSAPDKSGLPSDRFSAERTGGSVSTLTIQRTQQEDSAVYLCASSPGAGGPYEQYFGPGTRLTVT.